The clone carrying this T cell receptor (beta chain) was detected only once. CDR1 is SGHRS, CDR2 YFSETQ, per germline. The J segment lost 4 bases and the V segment lost 4 bases, leaving 3 bases of the junction unmatched. This CDR3 comprises 14 residues. The data derive from a study of cytotoxic CD8 clonotypes in ibrutinib-treated CLL. This table comes from immunoSEQ multiplex PCR, and its TCRdb copy is limited to in-frame clones, with some not included. The sample has over 250,000 clones, around 76% seen once. Sequenced material: PBMCs, taken at disease progression, from a patient treated with ibrutinib. The source of this sequence is a human donor with chronic lymphocytic leukemia. This chain connects TRBV5-1 to TRBJ2-3, with TRBD2 matching 10 bases. The CDR3 DNA follows: TGCGCCAGCAGCCCTAGCGGGGGCCCAGATACGCAGTATTTT. Encoded protein: CASSPSGGPDTQYF.